Each of the 27 T cell receptor beta chains below was sequenced from the same sample in a study of cytomegalovirus exposure and HLA in healthy donors. The PCR was carried out with 60 Vbeta primers and 13 Jbeta primers. Repertoires were generated with immunoSEQ multiplex PCR, while TCRdb's copy carries only in-frame clones and drops some. The sample contains over 150,000 clones, around 79% of which appear only once. Material: PBMCs. The receptors originated from a young man in good health and CMV-seropositive.

V and J are TRBV15 and TRBJ2-5; D is ambiguous. Germline lookup yields CDR1 LNHNV and CDR2 YYDKDF (reference sequence). This CDR3 comprises 15 residues. Deletions cut 0 bases from V and 1 base from J, with 9 bases between. Here the CDR3 reads CATSRDYSRQETQYF. The CDR3 DNA is TGTGCCACCAGCAGAGATTATTCTCGCCAAGAGACCCAGTACTTC.

The V and J genes are TRBV2 and TRBJ2-5, with a weak D call TRBD1 (5 bases). The germline V gene encodes CDR1 SNHLY and CDR2 FYNNEI. Trimming took 4 bases from V and 4 from J, leaving 10 bases between them. The CDR3 is 13 residues long. The CDR3 is CASSAGIRETQYF. The CDR3 DNA sequence: TGTGCCAGCAGTGCAGGGATCCGAGAGACCCAGTACTTC.

In its sample, this clone was seen a few times. V gene TRBV30 combines with J gene TRBJ1-1; maybe TRBD1 (6 bases). CDR3 length: 13 amino acids. Trimming pared 3 bases from V and 2 bases from J, leaving 10 bases between. The germline CDR1 and CDR2 sequences are GTSNPN and SVGIG (reference sequence). CDR3 in amino acids: CAWSLDSNTEAFF. The CDR3 DNA reads as TGTGCCTGGAGCCTGGACAGTAACACTGAAGCTTTCTTT.

This chain connects TRBV30 to TRBJ2-5; D gene unclear. CDR1 is GTSNPN, CDR2 SVGIG, per germline (reference sequence). The V gene lost 0 bases and the J gene lost 2 bases, with 16 bases spanning the gap. The length of the CDR3 is 16 residues. The CDR3 protein is CAWSVPLSRGQETQYF. The CDR3, as DNA: TGTGCCTGGAGTGTACCCCTCAGCCGAGGTCAAGAGACCCAGTACTTC.

V is TRBV6-1 and J is TRBJ2-1; 14 nucleotides match TRBD2. Germline loops: CDR1 MNHNS, CDR2 SASEGT. The V and J ends lost 10 bases and 8 bases, in that order; junction bases with no gene match: 7. The CDR3 covers 14 residues. For the CDR3, the DNA is TGTGCCACAGGGACTAGCGGGAGCTGGTATGAGCAGTTCTTC. Protein product: CATGTSGSWYEQFF.

The gene calls are TRBV7-2 and TRBJ2-7, with D possibly being TRBD2 (6 bases). Trimming cost V 4 bases and J 11 bases, with 15 bases left between them. Germline V gene data show CDR1 as SGHTA and CDR2 as FQGNSA. This CDR3 is built from 12 residues. The chain's CDR3 is CASSSTGAGKYF. CDR3 in DNA: TGTGCCAGCAGCTCGACGGGTGCGGGAAAGTACTTC.

The chain carries TRBV7-2 and TRBJ1-2; 8 nucleotides agree with TRBD1. Germline-derived CDR1 and CDR2 are SGHTA and FQGNSA. The ends lost 5 bases at V and 8 bases at J; junction bases unmatched: 13. This CDR3 region has 15 residues. CDR3 DNA sequence: TGTGCCAGCAGCCCACCCCCCTCAGGGGGCCGGGGCTACACCTTC. Translating it yields CASSPPPSGGRGYTF. The whole variable domain, remainder taken from reference TRBV7-2 and TRBJ1-2, is GAGVSQSPSNKVTEKGKDVELRCDPISGHTALYWYRQSLGQGLEFLIYFQGNSAPDKSGLPSDRFSAERTGGSVSTLTIQRTQQEDSAVYLCASSPPPSGGRGYTFGSGTRLTVV.

V and J are TRBV15 and TRBJ2-2, with D possibly being TRBD1 (5 bases). Germline-derived CDR1 and CDR2 are LNHNV and YYDKDF (reference sequence). V was cut by 0 bases and J by 3 bases, with 8 bases left in between. CDR3 length: 15 residues. CDR3 sequence reads: CATSREAGHTGELFF. CDR3 nucleotides: TGTGCCACCAGCAGAGAGGCAGGGCACACCGGGGAGCTGTTTTTT. Complete variable domain (other parts from reference TRBV15 and TRBJ2-2): DAMVIQNPRYQVTQFGKPVTLSCSQTLNHNVMYWYQQKSSQAPKLLFHYYDKDFNNEADTPDNFQSRRPNTSFCFLDIRSPGLGDTAMYLCATSREAGHTGELFFGEGSRLTVL.

CDR3 nucleotides: TGCGCCAGCAGCTTAGAGACACCCTCGAACACCGGGGAGCTGTTTTTT. The encoded protein is CASSLETPSNTGELFF. The V gene is TRBV5-1, the J gene TRBJ2-2, with unresolved D. CDR1 SGHRS and CDR2 YFSETQ come from the germline V gene. V lost 2 bases and J lost 0, with 11 bases in between. This CDR3 is 16 amino acids long.

The rearrangement joins TRBV6-6 to TRBJ2-3; 8 nucleotides line up with TRBD2. Germline V gives CDR1 MNHNY, CDR2 SVGAGI (reference sequence). This CDR3 spans 15 amino acids. Trimming took 2 bases from V and 3 from J; bases not matched to a gene: 4. The CDR3 DNA reads TGTGCCAGCAGTTACCAGCGGGAGAGGACAGATACGCAGTATTTT. This translates into CASSYQRERTDTQYF.

This chain links TRBV10-3 with TRBJ2-7; the D gene is possibly TRBD1 (8 bases). Trimming stripped 6 bases from V and 9 bases from J, with 21 bases between. Per the germline V gene, CDR1 is ENHRY and CDR2 is SYGVKD. The length of the CDR3 is 14 residues. CDR3 region: CAISLLDREGGQYF. CDR3 nucleotides: TGTGCCATCAGCCTATTGGACAGGGAGGGCGGGCAGTACTTC.

The V gene is TRBV5-1, the J gene TRBJ2-2; 8 bases line up with TRBD1. The CDR3 contains 18 residues. The trim removed 5 bases at V and 4 bases at J, leaving 16 bases unmatched. The germline CDR1 and CDR2 sequences are SGHRS and YFSETQ. CDR3 bases: TGCGCCAGCAGTAAGGGACAGGTAGCTTTGGATGGCACCGGGGAGCTGTTTTTT. Translation gives CASSKGQVALDGTGELFF.

This clone was counted a single time. The rearrangement links TRBV27 to TRBJ2-1, with 10 nucleotides matching TRBD2. V trimming: 5 bases; J trimming: 2 bases; junction bases outside the gene matches: 3. Per the germline V gene, CDR1 is MNHEY and CDR2 is SMNVEV (reference sequence). CDR3 length equals 15 residues. CDR3: CASSGTSEAYNEQFF. CDR3 DNA sequence: TGTGCCAGCAGTGGGACTAGCGAGGCCTACAATGAGCAGTTCTTC.

V and J are TRBV5-5 and TRBJ1-1, with 10 bases that match TRBD1. CDR1 is SGHKS and CDR2 is YYEKEE in the germline V gene (reference sequence). CDR3 length: 14 amino acids. Unmatched junction bases numbered 3, after V lost 0 bases and J lost 7 bases. The CDR3 nucleotides are TGTGCCAGCAGCTTGGCGACAGGGGGCGTTGAAGCTTTCTTT. It translates to CASSLATGGVEAFF.

This clone was recorded once. This sequence joins TRBV27 and TRBJ2-3, with D tentatively TRBD2 (5 bases). The CDR3 sequence is 18 residues long. Per germline, CDR1 MNHEY and CDR2 SMNVEV (reference sequence). The V gene lost 5 bases and the J gene lost 1 base, with 22 bases spanning the gap. The CDR3 bases are TGTGCCAGCAGTCCAAGGACTGCCGCCGTGGGTGGCACAGATACGCAGTATTTT. Translation gives CASSPRTAAVGGTDTQYF.

The chain is built from TRBV28 and TRBJ2-7; maybe TRBD1 (7 bases). There are 14 residues in the CDR3. Germline assignment: CDR1 MDHEN and CDR2 SYDVKM. The germline V and J ends were trimmed by 3 bases and 4 bases, with 13 bases remaining between them. DNA of the CDR3: TGTGCCAGCAGTTTTGGAGGGGGCTGGTACGAGCAGTACTTC. Its protein product is CASSFGGGWYEQYF.

For this clone: Relative to the germline gene, one junction end is altered; a read error may explain this. This sample includes further DNA sequences coding for the same CDR3. The V gene is TRBV30, the J gene TRBJ1-1; D call uncertain. Germline V gives CDR1 GTSNPN, CDR2 SVGIG (reference sequence). The CDR3 totals 13 residues. The CDR3 loop is CAWTLLWNTEAFF. CDR3 nucleotide sequence: TGCGCCTGGACTTTGCTATGGAACACTGAAGCTTTCTTT. The entire variable domain, with the rest obtained from reference TRBV30 and TRBJ1-1, is as follows: SQTIHQWPATLVQPVGSPLSLECTVEGTSNPNLYWYRQAAGRGLQLLFYSVGIGQISSEVPQNLSASRPQDRQFILSSKKLLLSDSGFYLCAWTLLWNTEAFFGQGTRLTVV.

This clone turned up a few times. This chain connects TRBV7-9 to TRBJ1-5, with D tentatively TRBD1 (5 bases). The germline V gene has CDR1 SEHNR and CDR2 FQNEAQ (reference sequence). The CDR3 is made up of 14 amino acids. Deletions cut 5 bases from V and 0 bases from J, with 8 bases between. CDR3 sequence (DNA): TGTGCCAGCAGCCCCGGACATAGCAATCAGCCCCAGCATTTT. It is translated as CASSPGHSNQPQHF.

This clone was recorded only once. This chain joins TRBV6-6 and TRBJ1-2; TRBD1 aligns across 7 bases. Germline values: CDR1 MNHNY, CDR2 SVGAGI (reference sequence). This CDR3 is 15 amino acids long. Trimming removed 2 bases from V and 3 bases from J; junction bases left unmatched: 6. CDR3 in DNA: TGTGCCAGCAGTTACGAAGACAGGGTAGACTATGGCTACACCTTC. This translates into CASSYEDRVDYGYTF.

The chain uses TRBV7-8 and TRBJ1-5; D gene uncertain. Germline V gene lookup returns CDR1 SGHVS and CDR2 FQNEAQ. The CDR3 has 14 residues. V lost 0 bases to trimming and J lost 2 bases, with 5 bases between them. CDR3 sequence (DNA): TGTGCCAGCAGCTTAGCATCTGGCAATCAGCCCCAGCATTTT. It translates to CASSLASGNQPQHF. The full variable domain, in which reference TRBV7-8 and TRBJ1-5 provide the parts outside the CDR3, is GAGVSQSPRYKVAKRGQDVALRCDPISGHVSLFWYQQALGQGPEFLTYFQNEAQLDKSGLPSDRFFAERPEGSVSTLKIQRTQQEDSAVYLCASSLASGNQPQHFGDGTRLSIL.

The chain links TRBV6-4 to TRBJ2-1, with D unresolved. Germline V CDR1 and CDR2: MRHNA, SNTAGT. The CDR3 has 17 residues. The V and J ends lost 3 bases and 4 bases respectively, with 19 bases between them. CDR3 protein: CASSEGSSYYGYNEQFF. The CDR3 nucleotides are TGTGCCAGCAGTGAGGGCAGTTCATATTATGGGTACAATGAGCAGTTCTTC.

This chain connects TRBV5-1 to TRBJ2-3, with TRBD1 matching over 7 bases. The J segment lost 5 bases and the V segment lost 0 bases, leaving 6 bases of the junction unmatched. Germline V CDR1 and CDR2: SGHRS, YFSETQ. The CDR3 length is 15 residues. CDR3 in DNA: TGCGCCAGCAGCTTGGAAGGGGGCTTAATAGATACGCAGTATTTT. Protein sequence: CASSLEGGLIDTQYF.

The chain employs TRBV19 and TRBJ1-2, with 10 bases that match TRBD1. This CDR3 has 15 residues. The V segment lost 7 bases and the J segment 4 bases; nucleotides outside the gene matches: 9. Germline CDR1 is LNHDA and CDR2 is SQIVND (reference sequence). CDR3 DNA: TGTGCCAGTAAATCGGGACAGGGGCGAGGCTATGGCTACACCTTC. It is translated as CASKSGQGRGYGYTF.

In its sample, this clone was seen a few times. CDR3 nucleotides: TGCGCCAGCAGCCCCCTAGCGGGAGGGTTGGATGAGCAGTTCTTC. It specifies CASSPLAGGLDEQFF. The V gene is TRBV4-1, the J gene TRBJ2-1; 12 nucleotides agree with TRBD2. J was trimmed by 8 bases and V by 4 bases; bases with no gene match: 6. The CDR3 runs 15 residues. Germline V gene data show CDR1 as MGHRA and CDR2 as YSYEKL.

The rearrangement uses TRBV4-3 and TRBJ2-7; D gene uncertain. Trimming cost V 0 bases and J 0 bases, with 12 bases left between them. Germline V gene sequence: CDR1 LGHNA, CDR2 YSLEER. This CDR3 contains 16 residues. The CDR3 bases are TGCGCCAGCAGCCAAGACTGGAGTACCCCCTCCTACGAGCAGTACTTC. Protein product: CASSQDWSTPSYEQYF.

The chain joins TRBV2 to TRBJ1-2; D is unresolved. This CDR3 comprises 12 residues. Germline V lookup: CDR1 SNHLY, CDR2 FYNNEI. V lost 9 bases to trimming and J lost 2 bases, with 10 bases between them. The CDR3 bases are TGTGCCAGTCAGGACTCCAACTATGGCTACACCTTC. Protein sequence: CASQDSNYGYTF.

A single count supports this clone. This chain joins TRBV30 and TRBJ2-7; 11 bases match TRBD2. The CDR3 sequence is 15 residues long. Germline-derived CDR1 and CDR2 are GTSNPN and SVGIG (reference sequence). V trimming: 3 bases; J trimming: 1 base; junction bases outside the gene matches: 5. The chain's CDR3 is CAWRTLAGGSYEQYF. Written as DNA, the CDR3 is TGTGCCTGGAGGACTCTAGCGGGGGGATCCTACGAGCAGTACTTC.